These 8 T cell receptor beta chains came from one sample sequenced in a study of T cells after yellow fever vaccination. MiXCR, applied by TCRdb to the 5' RACE reads, yields one record per CDR3 protein. The profile shows some 390,000 distinct CDR3 sequences, under 20% of them singletons. The source was PBMCs, collected before the yellow fever booster vaccination. The source is a man aged 18-30 years who received the YFV17D yellow fever vaccine.

The V call is TRBV12-3 or TRBV12-4, the J call TRBJ2-6; 7 bases agree with TRBD1. Losses at the gene ends were 6 bases for V and 0 bases for J; bases not matched to a gene: 14. CDR3 length: 19 amino acids. The CDR3 DNA reads as TGTGCCAGCAGGAAGACGGGGACAGCCAATCCCTCTGGGGCCAACGTCCTGACTTTC. Translation: CASRKTGTANPSGANVLTF.

J is TRBJ2-7 and V is TRBV5-1; D not certain. The CDR3 length is 14 residues. Germline CDR1 reads SGHRS; CDR2 reads YFSETQ. Trimming left V 0 bases short and J 2 bases short, with 9 bases between. The CDR3 sequence is CASSLAGLAYEQYF. DNA for the CDR3: TGCGCCAGCAGCTTGGCCGGGCTTGCCTACGAGCAGTACTTC.

In this sample, this clonotype turned up a few times. The rearrangement joins TRBV7-9 to TRBJ1-2; TRBD1 matches at 12 bases. The germline V gene has CDR1 SEHNR and CDR2 FQNEAQ (reference sequence). This CDR3 is built from 14 residues. V dropped 1 base and J dropped 14; count of bases not matched to a gene: 8. CDR3 bases: TGTGCCAGCAGCTTAGATCGGGACAGGGGGCTGGGAACCTTC. Translated, it gives CASSLDRDRGLGTF.

The chain recombines TRBV7-9 with TRBJ2-1, with D possibly being TRBD2 (6 bases). Trimming pared 4 bases from V and 9 bases from J, leaving 10 bases between. The CDR3 contains 12 residues. Germline CDR1 is SEHNR and CDR2 is FQNEAQ (reference sequence). The CDR3 region has the DNA TGTGCCAGCAGCTCGCCCGGGGGTGAGCAGTTCTTC. Translated: CASSSPGGEQFF.

The chain couples TRBV11-2 to TRBJ2-3, with D perhaps matching TRBD1 (5 bases). This CDR3 is built from 16 residues. Trimming shortened V by 2 bases and J by 0 bases, and 12 bases separated the two germline ends. CDR1 is SGHAT, CDR2 FQNNGV, per germline. The CDR3 protein is CASSLLMGLSTDTQYF. For the CDR3, the DNA is TGTGCCAGCAGCTTATTAATGGGGCTAAGCACAGATACGCAGTATTTT.

This clonotype was seen more than once but under ten times. The CDR3 here is CASSEGQGGQPQHF. CDR3 bases: TGTGCCAGCAGTGAAGGGCAGGGGGGTCAGCCCCAGCATTTT. The chain carries TRBV25-1 and TRBJ1-5, with 7 bases lining up with TRBD1. The CDR3 runs 14 residues. Losses at the gene ends were 2 bases for V and 6 bases for J; bases not matched to a gene: 4. Germline CDR1 and CDR2: MGHDK and SYGVNS.

This sequence joins TRBV18 and TRBJ1-5; D unclear. Germline V gene lookup returns CDR1 KGHSH and CDR2 LQKENI. V lost 3 bases and J 4 bases, leaving 13 bases between the germline ends. This CDR3 spans 15 amino acids. In DNA, the CDR3 is TGTGCCAGCTCACCTTCGGCCCAGGTGAATCAGCCCCAGCATTTT. Translated: CASSPSAQVNQPQHF.

The table lists this clonotype with a few counts. This chain connects TRBV10-3 to TRBJ2-1, with 10 bases matching TRBD2. The CDR3 totals 12 residues. Germline values: CDR1 ENHRY, CDR2 SYGVKD. J was trimmed by 9 bases and V by 10 bases; bases with no gene match: 6. The CDR3 spells CATITSGAEQFF. CDR3 sequence (DNA): TGTGCCACTATTACTAGCGGGGCTGAGCAGTTCTTC.